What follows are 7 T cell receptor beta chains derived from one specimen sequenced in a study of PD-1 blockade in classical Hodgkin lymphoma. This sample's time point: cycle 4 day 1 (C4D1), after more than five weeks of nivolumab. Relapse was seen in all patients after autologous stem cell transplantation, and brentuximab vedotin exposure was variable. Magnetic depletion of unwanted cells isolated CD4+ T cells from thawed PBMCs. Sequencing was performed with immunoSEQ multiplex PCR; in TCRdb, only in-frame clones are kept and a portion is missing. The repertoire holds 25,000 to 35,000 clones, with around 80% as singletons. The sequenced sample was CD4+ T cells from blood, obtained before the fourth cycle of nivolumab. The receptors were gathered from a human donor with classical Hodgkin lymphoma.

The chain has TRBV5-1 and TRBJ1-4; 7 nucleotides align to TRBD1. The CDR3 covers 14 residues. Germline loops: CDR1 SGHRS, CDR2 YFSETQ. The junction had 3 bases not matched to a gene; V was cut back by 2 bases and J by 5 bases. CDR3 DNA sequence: TGCGCCAGCAGCTTTGGGACAGTGAATGAAAAACTGTTTTTT. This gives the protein CASSFGTVNEKLFF.

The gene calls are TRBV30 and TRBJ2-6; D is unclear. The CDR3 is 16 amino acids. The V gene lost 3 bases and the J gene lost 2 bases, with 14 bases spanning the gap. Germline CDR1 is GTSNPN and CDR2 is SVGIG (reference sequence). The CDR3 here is CAWRPLKGTGANVLTF. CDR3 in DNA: TGTGCCTGGAGACCCTTAAAGGGCACTGGGGCCAACGTCCTGACTTTC.

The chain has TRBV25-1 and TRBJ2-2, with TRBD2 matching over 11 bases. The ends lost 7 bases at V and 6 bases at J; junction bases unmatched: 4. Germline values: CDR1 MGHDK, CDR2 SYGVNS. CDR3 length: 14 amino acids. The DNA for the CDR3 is TGTGCCAGCATGGGACTAGCGGAGTCCGGGGAGCTGTTTTTT. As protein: CASMGLAESGELFF.

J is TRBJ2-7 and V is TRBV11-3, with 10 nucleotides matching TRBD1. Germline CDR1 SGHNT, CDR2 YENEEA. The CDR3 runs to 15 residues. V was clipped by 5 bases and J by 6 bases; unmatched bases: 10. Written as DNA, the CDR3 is TGTGCCAGCAGCCCTAGATGGGACAGGGGAGTCGAGCAGTACTTC. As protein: CASSPRWDRGVEQYF.

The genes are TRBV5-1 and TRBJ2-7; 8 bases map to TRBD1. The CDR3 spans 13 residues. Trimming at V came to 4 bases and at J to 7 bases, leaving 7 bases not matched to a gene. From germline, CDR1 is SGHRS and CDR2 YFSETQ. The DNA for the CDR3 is TGCGCCAGCAGCCTGCAGGGGGCTTGGGAGCAGTACTTC. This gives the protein CASSLQGAWEQYF.

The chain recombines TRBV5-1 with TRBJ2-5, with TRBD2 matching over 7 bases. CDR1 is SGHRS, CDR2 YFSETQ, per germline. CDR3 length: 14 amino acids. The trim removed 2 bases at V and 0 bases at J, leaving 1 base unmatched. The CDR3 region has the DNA TGCGCCAGCAGCTTCGGGGGGTACCAAGAGACCCAGTACTTC. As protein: CASSFGGYQETQYF.

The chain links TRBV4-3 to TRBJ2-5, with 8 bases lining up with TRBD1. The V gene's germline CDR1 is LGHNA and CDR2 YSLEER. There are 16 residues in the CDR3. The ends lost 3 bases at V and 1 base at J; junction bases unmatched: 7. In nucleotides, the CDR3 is TGCGCCAGCAGCCATGGTCGTGGACAGGGCCAAGAGACCCAGTACTTC. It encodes CASSHGRGQGQETQYF.